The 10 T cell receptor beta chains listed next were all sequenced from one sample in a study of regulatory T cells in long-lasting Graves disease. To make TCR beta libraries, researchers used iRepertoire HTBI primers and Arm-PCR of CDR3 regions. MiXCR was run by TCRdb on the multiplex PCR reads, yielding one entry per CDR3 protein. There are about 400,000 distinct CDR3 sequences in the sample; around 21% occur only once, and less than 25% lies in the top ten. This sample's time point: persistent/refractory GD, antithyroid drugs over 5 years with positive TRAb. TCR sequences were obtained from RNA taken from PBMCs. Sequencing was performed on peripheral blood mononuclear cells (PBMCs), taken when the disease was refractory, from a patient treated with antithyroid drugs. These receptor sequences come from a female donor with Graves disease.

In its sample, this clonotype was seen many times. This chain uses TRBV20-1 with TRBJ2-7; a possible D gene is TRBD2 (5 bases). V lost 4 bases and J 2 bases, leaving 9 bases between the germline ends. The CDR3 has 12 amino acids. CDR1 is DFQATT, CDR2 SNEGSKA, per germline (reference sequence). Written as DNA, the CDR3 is TGCAGTGCTAACGGGATAACCTACGAGCAGTACTTC. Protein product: CSANGITYEQYF.

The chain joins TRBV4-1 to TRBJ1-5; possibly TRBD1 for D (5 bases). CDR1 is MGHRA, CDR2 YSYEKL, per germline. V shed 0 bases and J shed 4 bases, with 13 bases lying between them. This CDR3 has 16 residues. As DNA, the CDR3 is TGCGCCAGCAGCCAAGATTCCGGGACTACTAATCAGCCCCAGCATTTT. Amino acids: CASSQDSGTTNQPQHF.

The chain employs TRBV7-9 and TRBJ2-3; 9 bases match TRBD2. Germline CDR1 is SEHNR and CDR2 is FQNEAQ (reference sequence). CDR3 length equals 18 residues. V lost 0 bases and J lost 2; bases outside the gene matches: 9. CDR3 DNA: TGTGCCAGCAGCTTAGCATTAGCGGGAGAAGGCGACACAGATACGCAGTATTTT. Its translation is CASSLALAGEGDTDTQYF.

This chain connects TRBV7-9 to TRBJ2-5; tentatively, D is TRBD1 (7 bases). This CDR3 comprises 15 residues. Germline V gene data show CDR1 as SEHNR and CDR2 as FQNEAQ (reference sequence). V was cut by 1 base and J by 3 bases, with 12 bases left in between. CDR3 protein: CASSLVGRGEETQYF. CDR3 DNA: TGTGCCAGCAGCTTAGTCGGCAGGGGGGAAGAGACCCAGTACTTC.

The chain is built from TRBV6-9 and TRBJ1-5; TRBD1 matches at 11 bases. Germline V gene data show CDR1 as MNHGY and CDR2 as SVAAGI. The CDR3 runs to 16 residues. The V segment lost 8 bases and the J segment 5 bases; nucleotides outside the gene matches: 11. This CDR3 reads CASGSLWDRGYQPQHF. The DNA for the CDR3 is TGTGCCAGCGGTTCTTTATGGGACAGGGGGTATCAGCCCCAGCATTTT.

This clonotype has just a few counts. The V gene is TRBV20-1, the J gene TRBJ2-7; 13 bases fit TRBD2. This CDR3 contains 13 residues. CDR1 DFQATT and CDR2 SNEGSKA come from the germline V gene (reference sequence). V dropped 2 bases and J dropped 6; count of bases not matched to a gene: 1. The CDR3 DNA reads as TGCAGTGCTAGAAGACTAGCGGGAGGCGAGCAGTACTTC. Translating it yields CSARRLAGGEQYF.

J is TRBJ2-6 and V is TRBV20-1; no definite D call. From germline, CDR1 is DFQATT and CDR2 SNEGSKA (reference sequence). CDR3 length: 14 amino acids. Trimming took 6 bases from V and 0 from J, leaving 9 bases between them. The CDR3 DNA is TGCAGTGCCCCCGTGTACTCTGGGGCCAACGTCCTGACTTTC. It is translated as CSAPVYSGANVLTF.

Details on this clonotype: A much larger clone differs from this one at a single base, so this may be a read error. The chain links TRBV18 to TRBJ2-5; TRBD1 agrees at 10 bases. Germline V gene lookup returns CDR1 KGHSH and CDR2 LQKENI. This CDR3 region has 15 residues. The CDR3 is CASSKTGGYQEAQYF. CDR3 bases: TGTGCCAGCTCAAAGACAGGGGGCTACCAAGAGGCCCAGTACTTC. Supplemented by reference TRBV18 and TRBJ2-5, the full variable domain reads NAGVMQNPRHLVRRRGQEARLRCSPMKGHSHVYWYRQLPEEGLKFMVYLQKENIIDESGMPKERFSAEFPKEGPSILRIQQVVRGDSAAYFCASSKTGGYQEAQYFGPGTRLLVL.

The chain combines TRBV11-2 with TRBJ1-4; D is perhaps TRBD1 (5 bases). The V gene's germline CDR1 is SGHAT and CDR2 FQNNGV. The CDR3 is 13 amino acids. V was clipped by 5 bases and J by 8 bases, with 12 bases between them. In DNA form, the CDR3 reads TGTGCCAGCAGCGCCAGGGAAGGGGAAAAACTGTTTTTT. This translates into CASSAREGEKLFF.

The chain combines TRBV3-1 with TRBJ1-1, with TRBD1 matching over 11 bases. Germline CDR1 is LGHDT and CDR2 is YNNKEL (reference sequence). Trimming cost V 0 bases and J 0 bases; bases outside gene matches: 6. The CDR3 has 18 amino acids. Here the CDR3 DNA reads TGTGCCAGCAGCCAAGAGGGGACAGGGGGTCCTTTGAACACTGAAGCTTTCTTT. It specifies CASSQEGTGGPLNTEAFF.